A selection of T cell receptor beta chains follows, all from one sample in a study of blood T cell repertoires in COVID-19. Sequencing used immunoSEQ multiplex PCR; TCRdb keeps in-frame clones, though not all of them. The table lists more than 120,000 clones, 70% to 90% of them singletons, with approximately 2.5% in the top ten. Sequencing input: peripheral blood. Receptor source: a human donor with acute or convalescent COVID-19. The donor label of this sample is uncertain. Each CDR3 is given with its conserved first and last residue. D genes are given only for firm matches. Clone size appears in some rows only: once, few, many, or a class for an expanded clone.

J | D | V | size | DNA | CDR3
TRBJ1-5 | - | TRBV12-3/TRBV12-4 | - | TGTGCCAGCAGTAACGGAGAAAATCAGCCCCAGCATTTT | CASSNGENQPQHF
TRBJ1-2 | TRBD1 | TRBV5-1 | - | TGCGCCAGCAGCCCCGGGACAGGGGAGGGCTATGGCTACACCTTC | CASSPGTGEGYGYTF
TRBJ1-2 | - | TRBV28 | - | TGTGCCAGCAGTTTATGGTCGACGGGGATGGGTGGCTACACCTTC | CASSLWSTGMGGYTF
TRBJ1-6 | - | TRBV3-1/TRBV3-2 | - | TGTGCCAGCAGCCAAGAGGCTCATAAAAATTCACCCCTCCACTTT | CASSQEAHKNSPLHF
TRBJ1-2 | TRBD1 | TRBV5-1 | - | TGCGCCAGCAGCTTGGTGACCATCGGGACAGGCGGAGGCTACACCTTC | CASSLVTIGTGGGYTF
TRBJ1-3 | TRBD1 | TRBV27 | - | TGTGCCAGCAGTGCCGGGACAGGGGCCTTTGACTCTGGAAACACCATATATTTT | CASSAGTGAFDSGNTIYF
TRBJ2-3 | TRBD2 | TRBV19 | - | TGTGCCAGTAGTAGGGGGACTAGACTAACCACAGATACGCAGTATTTT | CASSRGTRLTTDTQYF
TRBJ2-1 | - | TRBV9 | once | TGTGCCAGCAGCGTAAAGGGGTTGAATGAGCAGTTCTTC | CASSVKGLNEQFF
TRBJ2-7 | TRBD1 | TRBV4-2 | - | TGTGCCAGCAGCCGACAGGGGGACGAGCAGTACTTC | CASSRQGDEQYF
TRBJ1-1 | TRBD1 | TRBV5-1 | - | TGCGCCAGTCAACAGGGGGCTCGGAACACTGAAGCTTTCTTT | CASQQGARNTEAFF
TRBJ1-4 | - | TRBV4-2 | few | TGTGCCAGCAGCCAAGAATCCGGACAAGCGTTTGAAAAACTGTTTTTT | CASSQESGQAFEKLFF
TRBJ1-2 | TRBD1 | TRBV2 | - | TGTGCCAGCAGTGGTGCAGGGGGCGTCTATGGCTACACCTTC | CASSGAGGVYGYTF
TRBJ2-2 | - | TRBV6-5 | - | TGTGCCAGCCCGCAGGGGCGGGGGACCGGGGAGCTGTTTTTT | CASPQGRGTGELFF
TRBJ1-3 | TRBD1 | TRBV2 | - | TGTGCCAGCCTTGGGCAGGGGGCGCTTTCTGGAAACACCATATATTTT | CASLGQGALSGNTIYF
TRBJ1-6 | - | TRBV7-9 | - | TGTGCCAGCAGCTTAGCGTTGACAGGCGGGTCACCCCTCCACTTT | CASSLALTGGSPLHF
TRBJ2-1 | TRBD2 | TRBV7-2 | - | TGTGCCAGCAGCAACAGACTAGCGGTCAATGAGCAGTTCTTC | CASSNRLAVNEQFF
TRBJ1-1 | - | TRBV15 | - | TGTGCCACCAGCAGAGAATGGGCGAACACTGAAGCTTTCTTT | CATSREWANTEAFF
TRBJ2-1 | TRBD2 | TRBV2 | many | TGTGCCAGCTCCGTGACTAGCGGGAGGGCCCAGTTCTTC | CASSVTSGRAQFF
TRBJ1-2 | TRBD1 | TRBV13 | once | TGTGCCAGCAGCGGGGGACAGTCGGTTCACTATGGCTACACCTTC | CASSGGQSVHYGYTF
TRBJ1-6 | TRBD1 | TRBV4-3 | - | TGCGCCAGCAGCCAAGTGTACAGGGGCTATTCACCCCTCCACTTT | CASSQVYRGYSPLHF
TRBJ1-2 | TRBD1 | TRBV13 | many | TGTGCCAGCAGCTTAGGGACAGGGGACTATGGCTACACCTTC | CASSLGTGDYGYTF
TRBJ2-5 | - | TRBV2 | - | TGTGCCAGCAGTGAAATACGGGGGGCGTTCCAAGAGACCCAGTACTTC | CASSEIRGAFQETQYF
TRBJ2-5 | - | TRBV6-2/TRBV6-3 | - | TGTGCCAGCAGTTCTGAAGAGACCCAGTACTTC | CASSSEETQYF
TRBJ1-3 | TRBD1 | TRBV24-1 | - | TGTGCCACCAGTCAAGGGGGCGAGGGAAACACCATATATTTT | CATSQGGEGNTIYF